Sequencing of this T cell receptor beta chain was carried out in a study of cytomegalovirus exposure and HLA in healthy donors. Looking at the study overall: Approximately 77 million unique TCRs from HLA-typed donors were held in an early release of data.

The CDR3 spans 17 residues. V lost 4 bases, J lost 1 base, and 6 bases stayed unmatched. Germline V CDR1 and CDR2: LNHDA, SQIVND (reference sequence). The PCR had 60 Vbeta and 13 Jbeta primers. Some clones are missing from TCRdb's copy, which holds only in-frame ones; the method was immunoSEQ multiplex PCR. The table shows about 110,000 clones, with roughly three quarters occurring only once. The material sequenced was PBMCs. The genes are TRBV19 and TRBJ2-7; 14 positions agree with TRBD2. The receptor's source is a man aged 30-40 years in good health and CMV-seronegative. The CDR3 region has the DNA TGTGCCAGTAGTAGACTAGCGGGAGGGCTCGAATCCTACGAGCAGTACTTC. This sequence encodes CASSRLAGGLESYEQYF.